The sample holds a few counts of the clone carrying this TCR beta chain. This sample is drawn from a study of blood T cells in healthy people across ages. CDR1 is DFQATT and CDR2 is SNEGSKA in the germline V gene (reference sequence). V dropped 0 bases and J dropped 11 bases, with 16 bases sitting between them. The CDR3 length is 13 residues. A sample-barcoded 5' primer and a J-beta primer mix were used in a second PCR of about 6 to 12 cycles. Each cDNA molecule was tagged by a template-switch adaptor that had 12 random nucleotides. TCRdb called the 5' RACE reads again in MiXCR, with one record for every CDR3 protein. The repertoire holds about 1,800,000 distinct CDR3 sequences, with 25% to 30% as singletons.

This chain connects TRBV20-1 to TRBJ2-5, with a weak D call TRBD2 (6 bases). This clonotype was sampled from a woman in her 30s in good health. Sequencing was carried out using blood. CDR3 sequence (DNA): TGCAGTGCTAGAGATCAATCCCGGGGGACGCAGTACTTC. This encodes CSARDQSRGTQYF.